The 27 T cell receptor beta chains below come from one sample, sequenced in a study of cytomegalovirus exposure and HLA in healthy donors. The method was immunoSEQ multiplex PCR; TCRdb's version includes in-frame clones alone and lacks a portion of them. The sample lists about 120,000 clones; approximately 95% were seen once. The sequenced material came from PBMCs. These receptors all come from a man aged 18 to 29 in good health and CMV-seronegative.

V and J are TRBV28 and TRBJ2-7, with TRBD2 as a possible D gene (5 bases). This CDR3 contains 15 residues. Trimming took off 3 bases at V and 1 base at J, with 13 bases between the two ends. Looked up from germline, CDR1 is MDHEN and CDR2 is SYDVKM. For the CDR3, the DNA is TGTGCCAGCAGTTTGTCCCTACTAGGTTCCTACGAGCAGTACTTC. This encodes CASSLSLLGSYEQYF.

The chain recombines TRBV27 with TRBJ1-2; D is undetermined. CDR3 length: 13 amino acids. Germline CDR1 MNHEY, CDR2 SMNVEV (reference sequence). Trimming cost V 6 bases and J 2 bases, with 10 bases left between them. CDR3 DNA sequence: TGTGCCAGCAGCGTCCGGGAGAACTATGGCTACACCTTC. This translates into CASSVRENYGYTF.

This chain uses TRBV7-2 with TRBJ1-4; D gene uncertain. CDR1 is SGHTA, CDR2 FQGNSA, per germline. V was cut by 2 bases and J by 4 bases, with 11 bases left in between. The CDR3 is 15 amino acids. The CDR3 DNA sequence: TGTGCCAGCAGCTTACTGGGCAGTAGTAATGAAAAACTGTTTTTT. It is translated as CASSLLGSSNEKLFF.

The chain carries TRBV6-5 and TRBJ1-1; 7 bases are a match to TRBD1. V lost 6 bases to trimming and J lost 4 bases; unmatched junction nucleotides: 8. The CDR3 loop spans 14 amino acids. Germline CDR1 reads MNHEY; CDR2 reads SVGAGI. CDR3 sequence (DNA): TGTGCCAGCAGGGACAGGCTACTGGTCACTGAAGCTTTCTTT. It specifies CASRDRLLVTEAFF.

CDR3 sequence: CASSPPGQGSYEQYF. The CDR3 DNA reads as TGTGCCAGCTCACCACCAGGACAGGGTTCCTACGAGCAGTACTTC. V is TRBV18 and J is TRBJ2-7; 8 nucleotides align to TRBD1. V was clipped by 0 bases and J by 1 base; unmatched bases: 2. This CDR3 is 15 amino acids long. The germline gives CDR1 KGHSH, CDR2 LQKENI.

This clone was recorded once. The rearrangement links TRBV19 to TRBJ2-2; 13 bases map to TRBD2. The CDR3 is 16 residues long. Unmatched junction bases numbered 0, after V lost 4 bases and J lost 1 base. Germline assignment: CDR1 LNHDA and CDR2 SQIVND (reference sequence). The CDR3, as DNA: TGTGCCAGTAGTAGGACTAGCGGGGGGAACACCGGGGAGCTGTTTTTT. This sequence encodes CASSRTSGGNTGELFF.

V is TRBV7-2 and J is TRBJ2-7, with 11 bases lining up with TRBD2. Germline loops: CDR1 SGHTA, CDR2 FQGNSA. The CDR3 is 15 residues long. V shed 5 bases and J 2 bases; nucleotides not matched to a gene: 5. This CDR3 reads CASSQTSGGAYEQYF. The CDR3 DNA reads as TGTGCCAGCAGCCAAACTAGCGGGGGAGCCTACGAGCAGTACTTC.

V and J are TRBV6-5 and TRBJ2-1; TRBD2 might be the D (6 bases). The CDR3 is 15 residues long. Germline CDR1 is MNHEY and CDR2 is SVGAGI. The germline V and J ends were trimmed by 2 bases and 2 bases, with 10 bases remaining between them. CDR3 loop: CASSYKGRPYNEQFF. The CDR3 coding sequence is TGTGCCAGCAGTTACAAAGGGAGGCCCTACAATGAGCAGTTCTTC.

The rearrangement joins TRBV27 to TRBJ2-7, with D possibly TRBD2 on 5 matching bases. From germline, CDR1 is MNHEY and CDR2 SMNVEV (reference sequence). The CDR3 is 12 residues long. Trimming took off 5 bases at V and 7 bases at J, with 12 bases between the two ends. The CDR3 spells CASSQRTGEQYF. CDR3 bases: TGTGCCAGCAGTCAAAGGACTGGTGAGCAGTACTTC.

This chain uses TRBV28 with TRBJ1-1, with 7 bases matching TRBD1. The CDR3 has 15 amino acids. Per the germline V gene, CDR1 is MDHEN and CDR2 is SYDVKM. Trimming removed 7 bases from V and 0 bases from J; junction bases left unmatched: 8. The CDR3 sequence is CASIGGQAMNTEAFF. The CDR3 nucleotides read TGTGCCAGCATCGGAGGACAGGCAATGAACACTGAAGCTTTCTTT.

The genes are TRBV9 and TRBJ2-6; 8 nucleotides align to TRBD2. V lost 4 bases and J lost 0; bases outside the gene matches: 6. This CDR3 is built from 17 residues. Germline V gene lookup returns CDR1 SGDLS and CDR2 YYNGEE. The CDR3 region has the DNA TGTGCCAGCAGCAAGACTAGCGTTAGCTCTGGGGCCAACGTCCTGACTTTC. It is translated as CASSKTSVSSGANVLTF.

The chain carries TRBV11-2 and TRBJ2-7; possibly TRBD1 for D (6 bases). Germline V gene lookup returns CDR1 SGHAT and CDR2 FQNNGV. Deletions cut 2 bases from V and 0 bases from J, with 14 bases between. The CDR3 covers 16 residues. CDR3 DNA: TGTGCCAGCAGCTTAACCCCGGGGACACCCTCCTACGAGCAGTACTTC. It specifies CASSLTPGTPSYEQYF.

This clone was counted a single time. The J gene is TRBJ1-3, the V gene TRBV9; TRBD1 matches 7 bases. Unmatched junction bases numbered 7, after V lost 4 bases and J lost 0 bases. The CDR3 has 16 residues. Germline assignment: CDR1 SGDLS and CDR2 YYNGEE. Here the CDR3 DNA reads TGTGCCAGCAGCCCAGGACAGGCATTCTCTGGAAACACCATATATTTT. This translates into CASSPGQAFSGNTIYF.

The table lists this clone with a few counts. J is TRBJ2-7 and V is TRBV18, with TRBD1 matching 8 bases. This CDR3 region has 16 residues. In germline, CDR1 is KGHSH, CDR2 LQKENI. V dropped 3 bases and J dropped 2; count of bases not matched to a gene: 9. The CDR3 sequence: CASSPPDRGLTYEQYF. CDR3 nucleotide sequence: TGTGCCAGCTCACCCCCTGACAGGGGACTCACCTACGAGCAGTACTTC.

This sequence joins TRBV11-2 and TRBJ1-2; unclear D gene. Germline V gene lookup returns CDR1 SGHAT and CDR2 FQNNGV. This CDR3 has 16 residues. The V and J ends lost 3 bases and 3 bases respectively, with 17 bases between them. The CDR3 loop reads CASSFRPQRLDYGYTF. The CDR3 nucleotides are TGTGCCAGCAGCTTTAGACCCCAGCGCTTGGACTATGGCTACACCTTC.

This chain joins TRBV18 and TRBJ2-3; TRBD1 agrees at 8 bases. Germline CDR1 KGHSH, CDR2 LQKENI. This CDR3 region has 15 residues. With V trimmed by 3 bases and J by 9 bases, 11 bases remained unmatched. CDR3 loop: CASSPPGQDRSTQYF. The CDR3 coding sequence is TGTGCCAGCTCACCTCCGGGACAGGACCGTTCGACGCAGTATTTT.

The rearrangement uses TRBV19 and TRBJ1-1; TRBD1 might be the D (5 bases). The CDR3 is made up of 13 amino acids. V gave up 8 bases and J gave up 1 base, with 11 bases separating them. Germline-derived CDR1 and CDR2 are LNHDA and SQIVND (reference sequence). CDR3 nucleotides: TGTGCCAGTCAGGAGGGGCGGAACACTGAAGCTTTCTTT. It codes for CASQEGRNTEAFF. Full variable domain (remainder filled in from reference TRBV19 and TRBJ1-1): DGGITQSPKYLFRKEGQNVTLSCEQNLNHDAMYWYRQDPGQGLRLIYYSQIVNDFQKGDIAEGYSVSREKKESFPLTVTSAQKNPTAFYLCASQEGRNTEAFFGQGTRLTVV.

The chain links TRBV28 to TRBJ2-7; D call uncertain. Trimming removed 6 bases from V and 4 bases from J, with 25 bases in between. Germline V lookup: CDR1 MDHEN, CDR2 SYDVKM. This CDR3 spans 17 amino acids. This chain's CDR3 is CASSPENHMTLVYEQYF. CDR3 bases: TGTGCCAGCAGCCCTGAGAACCACATGACCCTAGTGTACGAGCAGTACTTC.

The chain joins TRBV28 to TRBJ1-2, with D unclear. CDR3 length: 13 amino acids. V was clipped by 6 bases and J by 1 base, with 9 bases between them. The V gene's germline CDR1 is MDHEN and CDR2 SYDVKM. CDR3 sequence reads: CASRWQYNYGYTF. CDR3 coding DNA: TGTGCCAGCAGGTGGCAGTATAACTATGGCTACACCTTC.

This chain joins TRBV28 and TRBJ1-1, with 8 bases aligning to TRBD1. This CDR3 is built from 15 residues. Germline assignment: CDR1 MDHEN and CDR2 SYDVKM. V trimming: 4 bases; J trimming: 11 bases; junction bases outside the gene matches: 15. This CDR3 is CASSSLSAGGGKAFF. CDR3 coding DNA: TGTGCCAGCAGTTCCCTTTCCGCAGGGGGCGGGAAGGCTTTCTTT.

The chain is built from TRBV6-5 and TRBJ1-2; 9 nucleotides line up with TRBD1. Germline loops: CDR1 MNHEY, CDR2 SVGAGI. There are 13 residues in the CDR3. V lost 6 bases and J lost 8; bases outside the gene matches: 7. This CDR3 reads CASSPQGAQGYTF. CDR3 coding DNA: TGTGCCAGCAGCCCACAGGGGGCTCAAGGCTACACCTTC.

The V call is TRBV7-3, the J call TRBJ2-2; TRBD1 matches at 9 bases. J lost 4 bases, V lost 0 bases, and 6 bases had no gene match. Germline CDR1 is SGHTA and CDR2 is FQGTGA. The CDR3 is made up of 17 amino acids. The CDR3 nucleotides read TGTGCCAGCAGCTTAACCGGACAGGGGAGGGGCACCGGGGAGCTGTTTTTT. Amino acids: CASSLTGQGRGTGELFF. The whole variable domain, filled in from reference TRBV7-3 and TRBJ2-2, reads GAGVSQTPSNKVTEKGKYVELRCDPISGHTALYWYRQSLGQGPEFLIYFQGTGAADDSGLPNDRFFAVRPEGSVSTLKIQRTERGDSAVYLCASSLTGQGRGTGELFFGEGSRLTVL.

V gene TRBV11-2 combines with J gene TRBJ1-2; D remains unclear. Germline V gives CDR1 SGHAT, CDR2 FQNNGV. V dropped 2 bases and J dropped 0 bases, with 13 bases sitting between them. The CDR3 consists of 16 residues. Here the CDR3 reads CASSLRLSGANYGYTF. CDR3 DNA sequence: TGTGCCAGCAGCTTACGCCTCTCTGGAGCTAACTATGGCTACACCTTC.

V usage is TRBV28 and J usage is TRBJ2-7, with a weak D call TRBD1 (5 bases). Germline V gene sequence: CDR1 MDHEN, CDR2 SYDVKM. The ends were cut back, 6 bases at V and 1 base at J, with 22 bases in the middle. This CDR3 is 17 amino acids long. The CDR3 nucleotides read TGTGCCAGCAGCCTTCCCCTAGACAGCCTAGGGTCCTACGAGCAGTACTTC. Amino acids: CASSLPLDSLGSYEQYF.

The V and J genes are TRBV28 and TRBJ2-7; weak D call: TRBD1 (6 bases). Trimming took 10 bases from V and 1 from J, leaving 11 bases between them. The germline gives CDR1 MDHEN, CDR2 SYDVKM. The CDR3 length is 12 residues. In DNA, the CDR3 is TGTGCCACTGGACAGTTATCCTACGAGCAGTACTTC. Its translation is CATGQLSYEQYF.

The chain combines TRBV10-3 with TRBJ1-1; no reliable D call. The germline V gene has CDR1 ENHRY and CDR2 SYGVKD. This CDR3 has 14 residues. V gave up 0 bases and J gave up 1 base, with 6 bases separating them. CDR3 loop: CAISESGGNTEAFF. In DNA, the CDR3 is TGTGCCATCAGTGAGTCCGGAGGGAACACTGAAGCTTTCTTT.

This chain links TRBV19 with TRBJ2-1, with 10 bases aligning to TRBD2. The germline gives CDR1 LNHDA, CDR2 SQIVND (reference sequence). This CDR3 has 19 amino acids. V was clipped by 3 bases and J by 4 bases; unmatched bases: 15. CDR3 bases: TGTGCCAGTAGTATGGGATCAGCGGGAGGGTCCTTAATATACAATGAGCAGTTCTTC. It translates to CASSMGSAGGSLIYNEQFF.